The clone carrying this T cell receptor beta chain was picked up a small number of times. The antigen is unknown. For the library, individual cDNA molecules each received unique molecular identifiers. TCRdb processed the RACE reads anew with MiXCR; each CDR3 protein has one entry. This sample yields 300,000 to 450,000 distinct CDR3 sequences, of which around 5.5% are seen a single time; 2% to 3% belongs to the top ten. CDR3 size: 15 residues. The germline V gene encodes CDR1 SGHVS and CDR2 FQNEAQ. V dropped 7 bases and J dropped 0 bases, with 12 bases sitting between them. This specimen belongs to a study of human T cells and chemical hapten exposure. Time point here: pre-sensitization, week 0. Treatment given: therapeutic diphenylcyclopropenone sensitization with weekly scalp DPC. Study-level points and caveats: Compared with pre-sensitization or healthy control sets, expanded TCRs clustered more.

This sequence was found in a woman in her forties or fifties with alopecia areata. Some clones in this sample may be carry-over from other donors' samples. The chain recombines TRBV7-8 with TRBJ1-4; possible D gene TRBD1, 5 bases. Sample: whole blood, taken in connection with sensitization to the hapten diphenylcyclopropenone (DPC). The CDR3 DNA sequence: TGTGCCAGCACCCTCCAGGGTGCAACTAATGAAAAACTGTTTTTT. This encodes CASTLQGATNEKLFF.